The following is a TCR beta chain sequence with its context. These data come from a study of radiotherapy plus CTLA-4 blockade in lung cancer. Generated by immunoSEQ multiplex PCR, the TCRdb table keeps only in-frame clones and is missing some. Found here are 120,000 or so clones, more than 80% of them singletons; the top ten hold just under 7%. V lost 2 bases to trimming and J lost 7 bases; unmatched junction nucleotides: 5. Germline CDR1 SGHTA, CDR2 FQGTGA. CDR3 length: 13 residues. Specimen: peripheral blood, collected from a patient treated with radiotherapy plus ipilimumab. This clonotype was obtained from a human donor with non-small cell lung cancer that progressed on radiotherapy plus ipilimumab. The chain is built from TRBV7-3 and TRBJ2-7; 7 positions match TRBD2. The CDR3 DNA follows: TGTGCCAGCAGCTTAGCCCAGGGAGGGGAGCAGTACTTC. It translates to CASSLAQGGEQYF.